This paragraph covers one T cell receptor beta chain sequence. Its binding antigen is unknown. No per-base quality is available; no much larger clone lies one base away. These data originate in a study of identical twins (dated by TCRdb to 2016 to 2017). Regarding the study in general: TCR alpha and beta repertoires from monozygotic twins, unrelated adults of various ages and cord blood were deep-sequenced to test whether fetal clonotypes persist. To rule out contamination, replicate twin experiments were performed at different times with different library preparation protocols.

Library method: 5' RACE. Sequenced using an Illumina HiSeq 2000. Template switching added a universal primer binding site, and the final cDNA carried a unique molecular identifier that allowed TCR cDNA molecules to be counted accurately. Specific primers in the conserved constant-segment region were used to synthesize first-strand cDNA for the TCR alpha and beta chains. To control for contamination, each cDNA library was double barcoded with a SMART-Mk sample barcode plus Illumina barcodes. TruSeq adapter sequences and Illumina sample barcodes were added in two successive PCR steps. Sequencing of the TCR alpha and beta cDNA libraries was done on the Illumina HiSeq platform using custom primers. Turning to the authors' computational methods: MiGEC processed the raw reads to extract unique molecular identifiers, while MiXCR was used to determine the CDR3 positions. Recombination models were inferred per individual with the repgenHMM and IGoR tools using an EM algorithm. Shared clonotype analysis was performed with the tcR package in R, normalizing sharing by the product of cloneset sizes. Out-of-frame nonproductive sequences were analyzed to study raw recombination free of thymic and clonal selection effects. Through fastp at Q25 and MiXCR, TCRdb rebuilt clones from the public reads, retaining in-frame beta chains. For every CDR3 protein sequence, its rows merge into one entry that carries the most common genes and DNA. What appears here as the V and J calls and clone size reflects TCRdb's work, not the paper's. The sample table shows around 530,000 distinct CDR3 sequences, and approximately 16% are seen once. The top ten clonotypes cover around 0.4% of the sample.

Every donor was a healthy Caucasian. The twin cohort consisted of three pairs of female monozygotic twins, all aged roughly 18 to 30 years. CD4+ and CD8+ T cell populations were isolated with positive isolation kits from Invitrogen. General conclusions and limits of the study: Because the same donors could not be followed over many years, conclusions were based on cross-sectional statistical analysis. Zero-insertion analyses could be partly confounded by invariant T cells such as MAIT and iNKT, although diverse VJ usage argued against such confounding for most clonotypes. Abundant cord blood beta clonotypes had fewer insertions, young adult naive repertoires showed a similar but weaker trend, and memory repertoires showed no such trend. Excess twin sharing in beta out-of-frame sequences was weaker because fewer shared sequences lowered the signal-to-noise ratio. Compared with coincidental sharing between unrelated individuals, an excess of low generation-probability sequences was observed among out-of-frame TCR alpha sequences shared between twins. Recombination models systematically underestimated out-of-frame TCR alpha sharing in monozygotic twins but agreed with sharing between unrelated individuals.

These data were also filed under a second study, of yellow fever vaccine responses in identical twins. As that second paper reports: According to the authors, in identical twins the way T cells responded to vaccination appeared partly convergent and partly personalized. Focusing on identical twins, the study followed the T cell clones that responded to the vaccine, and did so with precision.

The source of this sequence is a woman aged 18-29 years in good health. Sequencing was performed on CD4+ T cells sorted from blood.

The DNA is TGTGCCAGCAGGCCTGTGTTTGCCGCAGATACGCAGTATTTT. The translation is CASRPVFAADTQYF. The rearranged chain carries TRBV6-1 and TRBJ2-3; the D gene cannot be named for sure. Looking up the germline V gene yields CDR1 MNHNS and CDR2 SASEGT. The CDR3 has 14 amino acids, counting the end cysteine and phenylalanine. The kept DNA is CDR3 alone, 42 bases in frame from the first base. Trimming at the junction amounts to 6 bases on V and 4 bases on J, and the germline ends lie 14 bases apart.